This section outlines one TCR beta chain sequence together with its context. The antigen this receptor binds is unknown. No base quality information exists; no much larger clone differs at one position. For CDR1 and CDR2, the germline V gene lists MNHEY and SVGAGI. Including cysteine and phenylalanine, the CDR3 has 16 amino acids. The sequence is cut down to CDR3 DNA, 48 bases in frame from base 1. After removal of 4 bases from V and 4 bases from J, the junction retains 5 bases not matched to a gene. Library construction relied on PCR. The data were produced on an Illumina iSeq 100. In the paper's pipeline: Non-productive sequences were removed, and CDR3s that did not start with C, did not end with F or W, or were shorter than 7 amino acids were discarded. Using R version 3.6.1, CDR3 homology was evaluated through Levenshtein distances (stringdist) along with unrooted phylogenetic trees (ape). TCRdb handled the public reads itself, with Q25 trimming in fastp and clone calling in MiXCR, and kept productive beta chains. Every distinct CDR3 protein forms one entry, paired with its most common genes and DNA. The V and J calls and clone size come from TCRdb's table, not from the authors' own analysis. Across this sample there are about 33,000 distinct CDR3 sequences, with 36% seen only once. The top ten constitute under 6.5% of the sample.

The sample's time point label, in plain terms: late sampling 161 to 241 days after vaccination in a few convalescent patients. The convalescent patients' positive SARS-CoV-2 PCR tests were from March to December 2020, which was before the Alpha, Beta and Delta variants emerged in the United States. PBMCs were separated from whole blood using Ficoll-Paque Plus gradient centrifugation and then either used fresh or cryopreserved at -140C. The sample comes from a study of vaccination and CD4 T cells after COVID-19 (dated by TCRdb to 2022 to 2024). The study in broad terms: Convalescent patients had a positive SARS-CoV-2 result on nasal swab PCR, and of these patients, several had mild disease and one had severe disease. Six males and four females were included in the convalescent cohort, with two Hispanic individuals, seven Caucasians, two Asians and one multiracial person represented. Participants received two doses of either the Pfizer-BioNTech BNT162b2 vaccine (n=8) or the Moderna mRNA-1273 vaccine (n=2). Post-COVID blood samples from convalescent patients were collected a median of roughly 100 days after diagnosis, with a range of about 30 to 170 days. Post-vaccine blood samples were obtained a median of around 74 days after the second vaccine dose, with a range of roughly 13 to 250 days. A few convalescent patients were sampled both early after vaccination (day 14) and late after vaccination (days 161 to 241). The spike-specific CD4+ TCR repertoire was compared before and after mRNA vaccination in ten to eleven COVID-19 convalescent patients and several infection-naive healthy vaccine recipients. Points the paper makes about the study in general: Nearly all vaccine-specific clones in convalescent patients (304 of 307) were mono-reactive for SARS-CoV-2 spike rather than cross-reactive with common cold coronaviruses. Only a relatively small number of convalescent patients were included in the study, and early timepoints following natural infection were not analyzed. An increase in the median number of SARS-CoV-2-reactive clonotypes from 20 to 25 after infection to 38 after vaccination was observed, but the change was not found to be significant. Among convalescent patients, a median roughly 84% of the SARS-CoV-2-reactive clones seen after vaccination appeared only after vaccination, which suggests priming specific to the vaccine.

This clonotype originated in a human donor who had recovered from COVID-19. The chain is assembled from TRBV6-5 and TRBJ2-1; 12 bases in the middle match TRBD2. The material was CD4+ T cells from blood, obtained about 7 months after SARS-CoV-2 vaccination. The DNA reads TGTGCCAGCAGTTCGACTAGCGGGAGCTTGTACAATGAGCAGTTCTTC. It specifies CASSSTSGSLYNEQFF.